This paragraph covers one T cell receptor beta chain sequence. TCRdb re-called the PCR reads with MiXCR. The sample lists under 20,000 clones; approximately 25% were seen once. Germline trimming cut 6 bases from V and 7 bases from J; bases unmatched to any gene: 10. The CDR3 is 16 residues long. Germline CDR1 is KGHSH and CDR2 is LQKENI. Prior to thyroid surgery, none of the patients had received any treatment. The sample is drawn from a study of metastatic and nonmetastatic thyroid tumors. This clonotype was sampled from a female donor with papillary thyroid cancer or a benign thyroid nodule (not recorded which). Some clones in this sample may be carry-over from other donors' samples. The sequenced sample was adjacent normal tissue. The chain has TRBV18 and TRBJ2-2; 11 positions match TRBD2. The chain's CDR3 is CASSYTSGRGDGELFF. The CDR3, as DNA: TGTGCCAGCTCGTATACTAGCGGGAGAGGCGACGGGGAGCTGTTTTTT.